This T cell receptor (beta chain) was captured by sequencing in a study of blood T cell repertoires in COVID-19. About the study: In each case, the material was cDNA or gDNA derived from T cells, B-cell-depleted T cells, or PBMCs.

Authors' methods: Amplification of reference gene primers was used by the study to estimate nucleated cell counts. The assay was immunoSEQ multiplex PCR, and TCRdb's table has in-frame clones only and misses some. For V, J and clone size, that table is used; D and trimming come from the DNA. The sample contains over 150,000 clones, about 90% of which appear only once. The CDR3 runs 14 residues. Looked up from germline, CDR1 is MNHNY and CDR2 is SVGAGI (reference sequence). V dropped 7 bases and J dropped 5 bases, with 17 bases sitting between them. The rearrangement joins TRBV6-6 to TRBJ2-5; a weak D match, TRBD1 (5 bases). The source of this sequence is a man aged 50 to 59 with acute or convalescent COVID-19. What was sequenced was peripheral blood. In nucleotides, the CDR3 is TGTGCCAGCAAGCAGGGCCAGAGATCGGAGACCCAGTACTTC. This encodes CASKQGQRSETQYF.